The TCR beta chain described here comes from a study of T cell changes during pregnancy in multiple sclerosis. V shed 5 bases, J shed 4 bases, and the junction held 10 bases outside the gene matches. The germline V gene encodes CDR1 LGHNA and CDR2 YSLEER. This CDR3 comprises 16 residues. Sequencing used immunoSEQ multiplex PCR; TCRdb keeps in-frame clones, though not all of them. The sample includes 36,000 or so clones, approximately 91% of them seen just once. The sequences come from CD8+ T cells from peripheral blood mononuclear cells, collected in the third trimester of pregnancy. This TCR derives from a female donor with multiple sclerosis, enrolled in a pregnancy study. V is TRBV4-3 and J is TRBJ2-3, with 9 bases lining up with TRBD1. The CDR3 is CASSTITGGDADTQYF. In nucleotides, the CDR3 is TGCGCCAGCAGCACTATTACAGGGGGCGATGCAGATACGCAGTATTTT.